The T cell receptor beta chain under discussion was sequenced for a study of blood T cells in healthy people across ages. This CDR3 is built from 14 residues. The germline V gene encodes CDR1 SGHTA and CDR2 FQGNSA. A second PCR, run for about 7 to 12 cycles, used a sample-barcoded 5' primer plus a J-beta primer mix. TCRdb itself ran the 5' RACE reads through MiXCR, one entry per CDR3 protein. Of around 1,800,000 distinct CDR3 sequences listed, 35% to 50% are singletons. This chain uses TRBV7-2 with TRBJ2-4; 10 nucleotides agree with TRBD2. The J call may be wrong; the DNA end is better matched by TRBJ2-7. The material sequenced was blood. This sequence was found in a human donor in good health. CDR3 nucleotides: TGTGCCAGCAGCTTGGGACTAGCGTTAGGCGAGCAGTACTTC. Translation: CASSLGLALGEQYF.